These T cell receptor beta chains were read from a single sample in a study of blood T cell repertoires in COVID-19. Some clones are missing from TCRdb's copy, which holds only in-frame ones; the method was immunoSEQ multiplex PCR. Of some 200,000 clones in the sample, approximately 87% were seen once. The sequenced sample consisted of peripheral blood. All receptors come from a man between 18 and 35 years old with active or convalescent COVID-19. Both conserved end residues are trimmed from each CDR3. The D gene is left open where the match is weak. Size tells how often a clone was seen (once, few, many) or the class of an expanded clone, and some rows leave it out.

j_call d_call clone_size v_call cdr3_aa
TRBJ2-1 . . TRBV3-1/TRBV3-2 ASSQVRNEQF
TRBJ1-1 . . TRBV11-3 ASSYLGNTEAF
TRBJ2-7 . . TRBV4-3 ASSQDGPESFTYEQY
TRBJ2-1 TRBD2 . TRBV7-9 ASSMVSGGLRGEQF
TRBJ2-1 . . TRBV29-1 SVVEGDAYNEQF
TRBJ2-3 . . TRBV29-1 SVEGRDTQY
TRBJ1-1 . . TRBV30 AWSVRGSGMNTEAF
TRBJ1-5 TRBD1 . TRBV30 AWSTDRRQPQH
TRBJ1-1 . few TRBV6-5 ASSYRRMNTEAF
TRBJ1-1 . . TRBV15 ATSSTANTEAF
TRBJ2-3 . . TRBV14 ASSPAGITDTQY
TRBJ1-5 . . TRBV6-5 ASSLQGPTNQPQH
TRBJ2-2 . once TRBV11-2 AAGSLTGELF
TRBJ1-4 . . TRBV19 ASSIDAPGTTNEKLF
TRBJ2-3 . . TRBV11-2 ASSLDDLRADTQY
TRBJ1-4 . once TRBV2 ASVFGGNNEKLF
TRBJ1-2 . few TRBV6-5 ASRGPDRFYGYT
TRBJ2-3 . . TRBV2 ASSPGVKDTDTQY
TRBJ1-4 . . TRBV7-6 ASSVGGGRGEKLF
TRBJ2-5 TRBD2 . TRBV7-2 ASSLAWGLAGIKGETQY
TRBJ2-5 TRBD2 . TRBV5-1 ASSLGVAGGLETQY
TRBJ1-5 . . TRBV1 TSSQDHGQGANQPQH
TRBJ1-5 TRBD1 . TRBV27 ASRTGQGYGQPQH
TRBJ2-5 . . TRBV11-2 ASSLEGRQETQY
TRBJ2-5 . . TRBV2 ASCYAVGETQY
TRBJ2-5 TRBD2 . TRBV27 ASSSGAGVETQY
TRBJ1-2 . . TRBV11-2 ASSASGTAHYYGYT
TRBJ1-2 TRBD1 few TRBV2 ASTRTGDGYT